This TCR beta chain is drawn from a study of shared clonotypes between healthy human individuals. The assay was immunoSEQ multiplex PCR, and TCRdb's table has in-frame clones only and misses some. The table includes hundreds of thousands of clones, around 90% detected once. The CDR3 spans 14 residues. In germline, CDR1 is MGHRA, CDR2 YSYEKL. Between the trimmed V and J ends, which lost 4 bases and 4 bases, there was a span of 14 bases. The naive CD8 subset, CD45RO-negative cells positively selected for CCR7, excluded terminally differentiated effector memory CD45RA+ cells. The study drew its donors from healthy HIV-negative adults without recent acute infections or vaccinations. About this clone itself: What it binds is unknown. Different DNA sequences within this sample yield the same CDR3.

General study results and limits: Clonotypes shared by all four sorted-subset donors had higher generation probabilities than non-shared clonotypes. The sole specimen, blood, was sampled, and tissue repertoires likely differ.

The gene calls are TRBV4-1 and TRBJ2-7, with a tentative D call TRBD2 (5 bases). This TCR derives from a man aged 25 to 40 in good health. Sequencing was performed on naive CD8+ T cells sorted from blood. CDR3 nucleotide sequence: TGCGCCAGCAGCCCGCGGGCCGGGTCATACGAGCAGTACTTC. Protein sequence: CASSPRAGSYEQYF.